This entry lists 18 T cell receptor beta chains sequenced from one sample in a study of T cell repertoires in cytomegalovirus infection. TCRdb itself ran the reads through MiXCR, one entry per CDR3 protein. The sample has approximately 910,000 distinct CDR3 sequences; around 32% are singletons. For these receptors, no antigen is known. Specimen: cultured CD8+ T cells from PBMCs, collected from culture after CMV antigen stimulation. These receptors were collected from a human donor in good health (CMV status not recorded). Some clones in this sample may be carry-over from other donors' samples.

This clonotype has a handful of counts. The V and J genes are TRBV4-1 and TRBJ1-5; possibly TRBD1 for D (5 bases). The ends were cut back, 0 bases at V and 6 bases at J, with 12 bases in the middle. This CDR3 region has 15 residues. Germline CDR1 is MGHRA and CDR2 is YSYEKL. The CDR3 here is CASSQDIGGTQPQHF. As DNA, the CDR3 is TGCGCCAGCAGCCAAGATATTGGGGGGACTCAGCCCCAGCATTTT.

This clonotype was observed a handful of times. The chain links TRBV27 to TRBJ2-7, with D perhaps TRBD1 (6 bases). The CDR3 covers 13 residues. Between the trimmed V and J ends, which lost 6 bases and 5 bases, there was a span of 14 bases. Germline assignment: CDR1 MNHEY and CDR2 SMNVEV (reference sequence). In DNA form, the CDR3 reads TGTGCCAGCAGCCAAGGGGGAATCGACGAGCAGTACTTC. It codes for CASSQGGIDEQYF.

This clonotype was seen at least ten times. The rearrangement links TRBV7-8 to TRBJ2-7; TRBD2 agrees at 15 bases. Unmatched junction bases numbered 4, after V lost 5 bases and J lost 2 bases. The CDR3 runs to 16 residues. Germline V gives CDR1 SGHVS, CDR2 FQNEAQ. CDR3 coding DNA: TGTGCCAGCAGCCCGGGACTAGCGGGAGGCCCCTACGAGCAGTACGTC. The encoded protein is CASSPGLAGGPYEQYV.

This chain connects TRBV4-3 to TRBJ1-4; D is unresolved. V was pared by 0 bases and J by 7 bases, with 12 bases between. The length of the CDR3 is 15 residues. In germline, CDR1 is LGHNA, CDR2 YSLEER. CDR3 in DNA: TGCGCCAGCAGCCAAGAAAAGAGGCGGGCTGAAAAACTGTTTTTT. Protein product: CASSQEKRRAEKLFF.

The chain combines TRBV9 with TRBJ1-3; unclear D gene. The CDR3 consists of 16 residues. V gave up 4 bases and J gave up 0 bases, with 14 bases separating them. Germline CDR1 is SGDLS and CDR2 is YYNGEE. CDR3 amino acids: CASSIQHRDSGNTIYF. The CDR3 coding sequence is TGTGCCAGCAGCATACAACATCGGGACTCTGGAAACACCATATATTTT.

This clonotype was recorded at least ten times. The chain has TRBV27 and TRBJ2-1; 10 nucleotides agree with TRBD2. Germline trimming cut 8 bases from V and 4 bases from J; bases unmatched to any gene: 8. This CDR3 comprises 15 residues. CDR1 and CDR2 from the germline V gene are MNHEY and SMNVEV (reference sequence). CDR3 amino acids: CASFALAGAYNEQFF. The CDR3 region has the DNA TGTGCCAGCTTTGCGCTAGCGGGGGCGTACAATGAGCAGTTCTTC.

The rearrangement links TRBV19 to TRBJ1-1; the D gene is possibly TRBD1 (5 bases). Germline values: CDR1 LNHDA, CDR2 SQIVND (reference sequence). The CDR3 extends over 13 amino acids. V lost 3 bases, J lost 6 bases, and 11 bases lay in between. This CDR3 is CASSIGGGAEAFF. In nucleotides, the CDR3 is TGTGCCAGTAGTATTGGGGGAGGGGCTGAAGCTTTCTTT. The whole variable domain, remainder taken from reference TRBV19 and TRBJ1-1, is DGGITQSPKYLFRKEGQNVTLSCEQNLNHDAMYWYRQDPGQGLRLIYYSQIVNDFQKGDIAEGYSVSREKKESFPLTVTSAQKNPTAFYLCASSIGGGAEAFFGQGTRLTVV.

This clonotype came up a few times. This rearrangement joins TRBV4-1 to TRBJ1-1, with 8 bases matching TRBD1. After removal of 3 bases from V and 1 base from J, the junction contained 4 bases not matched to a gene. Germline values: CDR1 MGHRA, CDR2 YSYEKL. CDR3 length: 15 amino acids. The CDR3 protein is CASSHRTGRNTEAFF. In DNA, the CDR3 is TGCGCCAGCAGCCACAGGACAGGGCGGAACACTGAAGCTTTCTTT.

Here the CDR3 DNA reads TGTGCCAGCAGTTACAAACAGGGGGCATGGTATGGCTACACCTTC. Its protein is CASSYKQGAWYGYTF. The rearrangement links TRBV6-5 to TRBJ1-2; 9 nucleotides align to TRBD1. Per the germline V gene, CDR1 is MNHEY and CDR2 is SVGAGI. J gave up 5 bases and V 2 bases, and 6 bases lay outside the gene matches. The CDR3 totals 15 residues.

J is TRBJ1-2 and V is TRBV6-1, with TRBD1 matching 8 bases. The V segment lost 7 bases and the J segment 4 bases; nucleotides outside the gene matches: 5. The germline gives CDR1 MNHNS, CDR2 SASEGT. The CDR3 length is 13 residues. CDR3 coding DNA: TGTGCCAGCATTGGGACAGGAGGCTATGGCTACACCTTC. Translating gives CASIGTGGYGYTF.

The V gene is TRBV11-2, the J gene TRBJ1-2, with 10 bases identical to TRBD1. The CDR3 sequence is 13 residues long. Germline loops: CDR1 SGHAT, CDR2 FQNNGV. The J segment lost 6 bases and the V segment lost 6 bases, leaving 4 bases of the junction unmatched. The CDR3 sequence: CASRGTGEDGYTF. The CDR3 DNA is TGTGCCAGCAGAGGGACAGGGGAGGATGGCTACACCTTC.

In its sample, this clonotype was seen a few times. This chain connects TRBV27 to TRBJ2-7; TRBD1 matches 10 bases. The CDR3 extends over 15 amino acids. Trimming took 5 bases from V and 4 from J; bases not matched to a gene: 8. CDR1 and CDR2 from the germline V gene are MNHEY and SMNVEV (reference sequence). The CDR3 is CASSPFGTGVYEQYV. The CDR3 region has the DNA TGTGCCAGCAGTCCCTTCGGGACAGGGGTATACGAGCAGTACGTC.

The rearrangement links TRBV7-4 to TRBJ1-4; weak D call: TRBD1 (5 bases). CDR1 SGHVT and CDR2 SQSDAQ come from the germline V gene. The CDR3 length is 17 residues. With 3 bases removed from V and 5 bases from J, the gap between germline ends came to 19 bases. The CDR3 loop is CASSFPSLGGENEKLFF. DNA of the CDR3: TGTGCCAGCAGCTTCCCCTCCTTGGGGGGGGAAAATGAAAAACTGTTTTTT.

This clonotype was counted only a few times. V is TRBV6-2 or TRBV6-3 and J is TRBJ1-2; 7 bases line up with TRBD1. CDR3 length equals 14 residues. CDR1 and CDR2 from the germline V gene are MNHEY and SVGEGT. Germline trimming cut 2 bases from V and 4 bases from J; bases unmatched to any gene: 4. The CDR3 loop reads CASSYGTASYGYTF. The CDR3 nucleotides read TGTGCCAGCAGTTACGGGACAGCTTCCTATGGCTACACCTTC.

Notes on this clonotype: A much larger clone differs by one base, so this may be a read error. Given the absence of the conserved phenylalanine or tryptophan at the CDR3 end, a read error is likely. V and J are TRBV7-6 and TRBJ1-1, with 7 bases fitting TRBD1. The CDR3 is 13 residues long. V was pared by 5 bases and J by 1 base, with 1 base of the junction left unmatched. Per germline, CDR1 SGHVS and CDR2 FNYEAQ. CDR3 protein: CASSRQGNTEAFL. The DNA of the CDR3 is TGTGCCAGCAGCCGACAGGGGAACACTGAAGCTTTCTTA.

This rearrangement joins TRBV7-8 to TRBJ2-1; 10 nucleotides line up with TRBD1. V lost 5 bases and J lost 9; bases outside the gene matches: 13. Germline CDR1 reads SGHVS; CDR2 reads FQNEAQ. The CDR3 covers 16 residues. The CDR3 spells CASSPARGQGTGEQFF. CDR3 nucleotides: TGTGCCAGCAGCCCGGCGAGGGGACAGGGGACGGGTGAGCAGTTCTTC.

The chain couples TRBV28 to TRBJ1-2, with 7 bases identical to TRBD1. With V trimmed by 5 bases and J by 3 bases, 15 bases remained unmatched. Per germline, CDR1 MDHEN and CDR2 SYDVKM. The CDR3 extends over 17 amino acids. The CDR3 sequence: CASSEQIRQGPYYGYTF. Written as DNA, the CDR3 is TGTGCCAGCAGTGAACAAATTAGACAGGGCCCCTACTATGGCTACACCTTC.

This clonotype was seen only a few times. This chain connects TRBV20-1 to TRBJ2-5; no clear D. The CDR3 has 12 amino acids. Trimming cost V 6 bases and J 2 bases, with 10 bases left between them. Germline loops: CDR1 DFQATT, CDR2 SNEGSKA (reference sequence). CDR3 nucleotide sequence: TGCAGTGCCCTCGGGTCTCAAGAGACCCAGTACTTC. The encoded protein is CSALGSQETQYF.